A single sample gave rise to the 18 T cell receptor beta chains below, sequenced in a study of T-cell memory formation after mild COVID-19. TCRdb ran MiXCR on the 5' RACE reads and lists one entry per CDR3 protein. The sample includes approximately 500,000 distinct CDR3 sequences, 20% to 30% seen only once; the top ten take under 15%. The material sequenced was PBMCs or a T cell subset sorted from them (not recorded which). Receptors originate from an adult woman who had mild COVID-19 (a few samples of this study predate the infection). Cell type and time point are not known.

This clonotype was observed a few times. V usage is TRBV7-8 and J usage is TRBJ2-3, with TRBD2 as a possible D gene (5 bases). The germline V gene encodes CDR1 SGHVS and CDR2 FQNEAQ. The germline V and J ends were trimmed by 4 bases and 5 bases, with 22 bases remaining between them. This CDR3 has 17 amino acids. CDR3 loop: CASSSRASRAFGDTQYF. The DNA for the CDR3 is TGTGCCAGCAGCTCTAGGGCTAGCCGAGCCTTCGGAGATACGCAGTATTTT.

This clonotype was detected once. The chain links TRBV12-3 or TRBV12-4 to TRBJ2-2; D is possibly TRBD1 or TRBD2 (6 bases each). V lost 5 bases and J 6 bases, leaving 16 bases between the germline ends. The CDR3 runs 15 residues. As DNA, the CDR3 is TGTGCCAGCAGTCCACCGGGGGCGCGGGCCGGGGAGCTGTTTTTT. Translation: CASSPPGARAGELFF.

This CDR3 is CAWSRTGSSYEQYF. The CDR3 bases are TGTGCCTGGAGTCGAACAGGGAGCTCCTACGAGCAGTACTTC. The V and J genes are TRBV30 and TRBJ2-7, with a possible D match to TRBD1 (6 bases). V lost 2 bases to trimming and J lost 0 bases, with 11 bases between them. CDR1 GTSNPN and CDR2 SVGIG come from the germline V gene (reference sequence). There are 14 residues in the CDR3.

V usage is TRBV6-1 and J usage is TRBJ2-1; D unresolved. CDR1 is MNHNS, CDR2 SASEGT, per germline. This CDR3 has 14 residues. V was trimmed by 5 bases and J by 1 base, leaving 9 bases between them. The CDR3 loop reads CASSIQESYNEQFF. DNA for the CDR3: TGTGCCAGCAGTATCCAGGAATCCTACAATGAGCAGTTCTTC.

The sample holds a few counts of this clonotype. The rearrangement uses TRBV7-9 and TRBJ2-1, with 11 bases fitting TRBD2. Germline V CDR1 and CDR2: SEHNR, FQNEAQ (reference sequence). The trim removed 5 bases at V and 3 bases at J, leaving 21 bases unmatched. The CDR3 is made up of 21 amino acids. CDR3 DNA sequence: TGTGCCAGCAGCCCGGTCGTCAGACTAGCGGGGACCAACACCTACTACAATGAGCAGTTCTTC. Translating it yields CASSPVVRLAGTNTYYNEQFF.

This clonotype was found many times. The CDR3 loop reads CASSLDRDQPQHF. CDR3 nucleotide sequence: TGTGCCAGCAGCTTAGATCGGGATCAGCCCCAGCATTTT. V usage is TRBV7-3 and J usage is TRBJ1-5; D ambiguous. Germline CDR1 is SGHTA and CDR2 is FQGTGA. V lost 2 bases to trimming and J lost 5 bases, with 7 bases between them. The CDR3 has 13 residues.

V is TRBV4-1 and J is TRBJ2-1; D not certain. The CDR3 has 14 residues. V lost 6 bases to trimming and J lost 5 bases, with 14 bases between them. Germline CDR1 and CDR2: MGHRA and YSYEKL. The CDR3 reads CASSKQDLDNEQFF. CDR3 nucleotides: TGCGCCAGCAGTAAGCAGGATTTGGACAATGAGCAGTTCTTC.

The V gene is TRBV29-1, the J gene TRBJ2-2; possibly TRBD2 for D (6 bases). V was trimmed by 2 bases and J by 2 bases, leaving 12 bases between them. Germline CDR1 reads SQVTM; CDR2 reads ANQGSEA. The CDR3 is 15 residues long. This CDR3 reads CSVEFSGINTGELFF. The DNA for the CDR3 is TGCAGCGTTGAATTTAGCGGCATAAACACCGGGGAGCTGTTTTTT.

This clonotype was detected only a few times. J is TRBJ1-5 and V is TRBV2, with D perhaps matching TRBD1 (6 bases). The V gene's germline CDR1 is SNHLY and CDR2 FYNNEI. This CDR3 is 15 amino acids long. V gave up 4 bases and J gave up 3 bases, with 13 bases separating them. CDR3 in amino acids: CASSGAGQNNQPQHF. CDR3 bases: TGTGCCAGCAGTGGAGCTGGACAGAACAATCAGCCCCAGCATTTT. Full variable domain (rest looked up from reference TRBV2 and TRBJ1-5): EPEVTQTPSHQVTQMGQEVILRCVPISNHLYFYWYRQILGQKVEFLVSFYNNEISEKSEIFDDQFSVERPDGSNFTLKIRSTKLEDSAMYFCASSGAGQNNQPQHFGDGTRLSIL.

V usage is TRBV2 and J usage is TRBJ1-2; 11 positions agree with TRBD1. CDR1 SNHLY and CDR2 FYNNEI come from the germline V gene. Trimming took 4 bases from V and 2 from J; bases not matched to a gene: 9. The length of the CDR3 is 17 residues. The CDR3 region has the DNA TGTGCCAGCAGTGCCCTCTTCGGACAGGGGGCAAACTATGGCTACACCTTC. Translated, it gives CASSALFGQGANYGYTF.

In its sample, this clonotype was seen a few times. The V gene is TRBV29-1, the J gene TRBJ2-2; D is uncertain. Germline lookup yields CDR1 SQVTM and CDR2 ANQGSEA. The V end was cut by 8 bases, the J end by 2 bases, with 18 bases between. The CDR3 spans 15 residues. The CDR3 bases are TGCAGCACAATGGTATCACCTACCAACACCGGGGAGCTGTTTTTT. Protein: CSTMVSPTNTGELFF.

There are a few counts of this clonotype. The rearrangement uses TRBV5-1 and TRBJ2-7; a weak D match, TRBD2 (5 bases). Germline values: CDR1 SGHRS, CDR2 YFSETQ. Deletions cut 3 bases from V and 3 bases from J, with 13 bases between. The CDR3 is 14 amino acids. The CDR3 is CASSSDWSGYEQYF. The CDR3 DNA sequence: TGCGCCAGCAGCTCCGACTGGAGCGGCTACGAGCAGTACTTC.

V and J are TRBV7-8 and TRBJ2-3; 10 nucleotides match TRBD2. Germline CDR1 is SGHVS and CDR2 is FQNEAQ. Trimming at V came to 1 base and at J to 0 bases, leaving 13 bases not matched to a gene. The CDR3 has 20 amino acids. The CDR3 protein is CASSLVVGTSGVLSTDTQYF. The CDR3 DNA follows: TGTGCCAGCAGCTTAGTAGTAGGAACTAGCGGGGTCCTTAGCACAGATACGCAGTATTTT.

The rearrangement joins TRBV9 to TRBJ2-1, with 9 bases fitting TRBD1. After removal of 4 bases from V and 8 bases from J, the junction contained 13 bases not matched to a gene. CDR1 and CDR2 from the germline V gene are SGDLS and YYNGEE. The CDR3 consists of 16 residues. The CDR3 region has the DNA TGTGCCAGCAGCACCGAGGGGACAGGGTCTTTGGATGAGCAGTTCTTC. Its translation is CASSTEGTGSLDEQFF.

The chain links TRBV5-8 to TRBJ2-7, with D tentatively TRBD1 (6 bases). Germline CDR1 reads SGHTS; CDR2 reads YDEGEE. Trimming shortened V by 5 bases and J by 5 bases, and 14 bases separated the two germline ends. The CDR3 is 13 residues long. CDR3 DNA sequence: TGTGCCAGCAGGACCAGGGGCGAGGACGAGCAGTACTTC. Translation: CASRTRGEDEQYF.

The V call is TRBV2, the J call TRBJ2-7, with TRBD2 matching over 11 bases. CDR1 SNHLY and CDR2 FYNNEI come from the germline V gene. The length of the CDR3 is 15 residues. J lost 7 bases, V lost 6 bases, and 11 bases had no gene match. The chain's CDR3 is CASSEPSGGPLEQYF. DNA of the CDR3: TGTGCCAGCAGCGAACCTAGCGGGGGGCCTCTGGAGCAGTACTTC. Variable domain in full (rest from reference TRBV2 and TRBJ2-7): EPEVTQTPSHQVTQMGQEVILRCVPISNHLYFYWYRQILGQKVEFLVSFYNNEISEKSEIFDDQFSVERPDGSNFTLKIRSTKLEDSAMYFCASSEPSGGPLEQYFGPGTRLTVT.

This clonotype has more than one count but fewer than ten. V usage is TRBV30 and J usage is TRBJ2-2; 14 bases are a match to TRBD2. The CDR3 extends over 16 amino acids. Germline V gives CDR1 GTSNPN, CDR2 SVGIG (reference sequence). V shed 3 bases, J shed 8 bases, and the junction held 8 bases outside the gene matches. The CDR3 sequence is CAWRGPGLAGEGELFF. The CDR3 DNA is TGTGCCTGGAGGGGGCCGGGACTAGCGGGGGAAGGGGAGCTGTTTTTT.

The CDR3 DNA sequence: TGCGCCAGCAGCCAAGTACATCTGCCGCCACAGCGGGGGGGCCTATGGGATACGCAGTATTTT. This sequence encodes CASSQVHLPPQRGGLWDTQYF. V is TRBV4-1 and J is TRBJ2-3; 10 bases are shared with TRBD2. The CDR3 spans 21 residues. The J segment lost 6 bases and the V segment lost 1 base, leaving 22 bases of the junction unmatched. Germline values: CDR1 MGHRA, CDR2 YSYEKL.